This TCR beta chain comes out of a study of T cell responses to AZD1222 COVID-19 vaccine. Study-level findings and limits: There were mostly white British donors and more females than males, and clonal diversity was possibly underestimated. Baseline seropositivity occurred in only a handful of AZD1222 recipients.

On this clone itself: Its specificity is unknown.

Assay used: immunoSEQ multiplex PCR; TCRdb lists only in-frame clones, some missing. The sample has about 120,000 clones; over 75% are singletons. Trimming left V 2 bases short and J 2 bases short, with 3 bases between. The CDR3 extends over 12 amino acids. Germline CDR1 reads SGHRS; CDR2 reads YFSETQ. The sequencing here drew on peripheral blood, taken 28 days after the second dose of the MenACWY control vaccine. This TCR was recovered from an adult who received the MenACWY meningococcal vaccine as a control. The genes are TRBV5-1 and TRBJ2-3, with D unresolved. CDR3 sequence reads: CASSLLTDTQYF. The CDR3 nucleotides read TGCGCCAGCAGCTTACTCACAGATACGCAGTATTTT.